These 27 T cell receptor beta chains share one sample of origin, sequenced in a study of CD8+ T cells in alopecia areata. Specified treatment: oral pan-JAK inhibitor, 5-10 mg twice daily. Reverse transcribed after extraction, RNA yielded cDNA as the sequencing template. Profiling relied on immunoSEQ multiplex PCR, and the TCRdb table lists in-frame clones only, not all of them. The sample carries around 270,000 clones, nearly 60% recorded once. Sequenced here: CD4+ T cells sorted from blood, sampled at week 24, from a patient treated with tofacitinib. The receptors were sampled from a human donor with alopecia areata.

The rearrangement joins TRBV15 to TRBJ2-7; TRBD1 matches at 8 bases. The trim removed 2 bases at V and 6 bases at J, leaving 6 bases unmatched. This CDR3 is 14 amino acids long. Looked up from germline, CDR1 is LNHNV and CDR2 is YYDKDF (reference sequence). The CDR3 DNA is TGTGCCACCAGCAGAACTTTACAGGGGGGCGAGCAGTACTTC. This translates into CATSRTLQGGEQYF.

This clone has just a few counts. The chain employs TRBV7-2 and TRBJ1-3; 8 bases are a match to TRBD1. V gave up 1 base and J gave up 8 bases; unmatched junction bases: 10. The CDR3 covers 16 residues. The germline CDR1 and CDR2 sequences are SGHTA and FQGNSA. CDR3 DNA: TGTGCCAGCAGCTTAGAACCGGACAGGGCGGCGGACACCATATATTTT. It encodes CASSLEPDRAADTIYF.

In its sample, this clone was seen once. The chain employs TRBV30 and TRBJ2-3; possibly TRBD2 for D (5 bases). The CDR3 has 15 amino acids. V was cut by 2 bases and J by 1 base, with 13 bases left in between. Per the germline V gene, CDR1 is GTSNPN and CDR2 is SVGIG (reference sequence). The CDR3 loop reads CAWSFGGSGTDTQYF. The CDR3 DNA follows: TGTGCCTGGAGTTTTGGCGGGTCTGGCACAGATACGCAGTATTTT.

This clone was seen a handful of times. This chain connects TRBV7-2 to TRBJ2-2, with a weak D call TRBD2 (7 bases). The V and J ends lost 1 base and 3 bases respectively, with 12 bases between them. Per germline, CDR1 SGHTA and CDR2 FQGNSA. The CDR3 contains 16 residues. The CDR3 here is CASSLDGGLDTGELFF. The CDR3 DNA sequence: TGTGCCAGCAGCTTAGACGGGGGGCTGGACACCGGGGAGCTGTTTTTT. The whole variable domain, filled in from reference TRBV7-2 and TRBJ2-2, reads GAGVSQSPSNKVTEKGKDVELRCDPISGHTALYWYRQSLGQGLEFLIYFQGNSAPDKSGLPSDRFSAERTGGSVSTLTIQRTQQEDSAVYLCASSLDGGLDTGELFFGEGSRLTVL.

This clone was counted once. CDR3 coding DNA: TGTGCCACCAGCAGAGTCCCCGGGGACCAAGAGACCCAGTACTTC. It encodes CATSRVPGDQETQYF. The chain combines TRBV15 with TRBJ2-5, with D maybe TRBD2 (5 bases). From germline, CDR1 is LNHNV and CDR2 YYDKDF (reference sequence). CDR3 size: 15 residues. The V and J ends lost 1 base and 0 bases respectively, with 9 bases between them.

The V gene is TRBV23-1, the J gene TRBJ2-5; D remains ambiguous. TRBV23-1 is an open reading frame, and its role is uncertain. The CDR3 runs to 9 residues. Trimming removed 11 bases from V and 7 bases from J, with 8 bases in between. CDR3 coding DNA: TGCGCCTGTAGACGGACCCAGTACTTC. Amino acid sequence: CACRRTQYF.

A few counts support this clone. The chain couples TRBV28 to TRBJ2-4; D call uncertain. The CDR3 covers 15 residues. Trimming took 5 bases from V and 3 from J, leaving 14 bases between them. Germline V gene sequence: CDR1 MDHEN, CDR2 SYDVKM. CDR3 DNA: TGTGCCAGCAGTCAGTCAGGAGTAGGCAAAAACATTCAGTACTTC. Amino acid sequence: CASSQSGVGKNIQYF.

The chain carries TRBV4-1 and TRBJ2-7, with D maybe TRBD1 (5 bases). The CDR3 runs to 15 residues. V lost 1 base to trimming and J lost 5 bases, with 15 bases between them. Per germline, CDR1 MGHRA and CDR2 YSYEKL. This chain's CDR3 is CASSQGVGRANEQYF. Here the CDR3 DNA reads TGCGCCAGCAGCCAAGGGGTGGGCAGGGCCAACGAGCAGTACTTC.

This rearrangement joins TRBV30 to TRBJ1-2; D is possibly TRBD1 (5 bases). V was clipped by 7 bases and J by 0 bases, with 9 bases between them. CDR1 and CDR2 (germline): GTSNPN, SVGIG (reference sequence). This CDR3 is 12 amino acids long. The chain's CDR3 is CASGRTNYGYTF. The CDR3 coding sequence is TGTGCCTCGGGGCGGACTAACTATGGCTACACCTTC.

This clone was detected only once. The J gene is TRBJ2-1, the V gene TRBV29-1; D perhaps matches TRBD1 (5 bases). This CDR3 contains 14 residues. V dropped 5 bases and J dropped 4 bases, with 15 bases sitting between them. Germline loops: CDR1 SQVTM, CDR2 ANQGSEA. CDR3 DNA: TGCAGCGTTAGGGAACAGACAGAATACAATGAGCAGTTCTTC. Translating it yields CSVREQTEYNEQFF.

V gene TRBV30 combines with J gene TRBJ2-7; 11 bases fit TRBD1. The CDR3 contains 15 residues. V was clipped by 0 bases and J by 0 bases; unmatched bases: 1. The germline gives CDR1 GTSNPN, CDR2 SVGIG (reference sequence). CDR3 loop: CAWSVGTGGSYEQYF. The CDR3 DNA is TGTGCCTGGAGTGTAGGGACAGGGGGCTCCTACGAGCAGTACTTC.

This clone was picked up a small number of times. The rearrangement joins TRBV30 to TRBJ2-7, with D maybe TRBD1 (7 bases). The CDR3 extends over 14 amino acids. Germline values: CDR1 GTSNPN, CDR2 SVGIG (reference sequence). V dropped 3 bases and J dropped 0 bases, with 12 bases sitting between them. The CDR3 protein is CAWRQGGRSYEQYF. CDR3 nucleotide sequence: TGTGCCTGGAGGCAGGGGGGTCGCTCCTACGAGCAGTACTTC.

V and J are TRBV4-1 and TRBJ1-5; TRBD1 is a possible D gene (5 bases). V was cut by 4 bases and J by 1 base, with 11 bases left in between. The CDR3 spans 15 residues. Germline CDR1 MGHRA, CDR2 YSYEKL. CDR3 in amino acids: CASSRQTASNQPQHF. As DNA, the CDR3 is TGCGCCAGCAGCCGCCAGACAGCAAGCAATCAGCCCCAGCATTTT.

This clone was detected once. The V call is TRBV15, the J call TRBJ2-7, with TRBD2 as a possible D gene (6 bases). The germline V and J ends were trimmed by 0 bases and 7 bases, with 10 bases remaining between them. Germline V gene lookup returns CDR1 LNHNV and CDR2 YYDKDF (reference sequence). This CDR3 spans 13 amino acids. As DNA, the CDR3 is TGTGCCACCAGCAGAGATCTCGGGGGTGAGCAGTACTTC. This translates into CATSRDLGGEQYF.

This chain connects TRBV6-5 to TRBJ2-5; possible D gene TRBD2, 5 bases. V lost 7 bases and J lost 5, with 14 bases in between. This CDR3 has 13 amino acids. Germline lookup yields CDR1 MNHEY and CDR2 SVGAGI. The CDR3 here is CASIGLSGETQYF. The DNA of the CDR3 is TGTGCCAGCATTGGGTTGTCGGGGGAGACCCAGTACTTC.

This chain joins TRBV7-2 and TRBJ2-3; 12 bases match TRBD2. This CDR3 spans 17 amino acids. The V gene end was trimmed by 5 bases and the J gene end by 2 bases; junction bases not matched to a gene: 8. Germline V gene data show CDR1 as SGHTA and CDR2 as FQGNSA. This CDR3 reads CASSGLAGGLLTDTQYF. DNA for the CDR3: TGTGCCAGCAGCGGCCTAGCGGGGGGGCTGCTCACAGATACGCAGTATTTT.

The chain joins TRBV7-9 to TRBJ1-1, with TRBD1 matching 10 bases. CDR3 length equals 14 residues. Trimming cost V 5 bases and J 5 bases; bases outside gene matches: 5. Per germline, CDR1 SEHNR and CDR2 FQNEAQ (reference sequence). The CDR3 sequence is CASSPGQGVTEAFF. CDR3 coding DNA: TGTGCCAGCAGCCCAGGACAGGGGGTTACTGAAGCTTTCTTT. The complete variable domain, with remaining parts taken from reference TRBV7-9 and TRBJ1-1, reads DTGVSQNPRHKITKRGQNVTFRCDPISEHNRLYWYRQTLGQGPEFLTYFQNEAQLEKSRLLSDRFSAERPKGSFSTLEIQRTEQGDSAMYLCASSPGQGVTEAFFGQGTRLTVV.

In its sample, this clone was seen once. The chain employs TRBV7-9 and TRBJ1-2; the D is unclear. The CDR3 contains 12 residues. Trimming pared 1 base from V and 8 bases from J, leaving 8 bases between. CDR1 and CDR2 from the germline V gene are SEHNR and FQNEAQ (reference sequence). CDR3 nucleotide sequence: TGTGCCAGCAGCTTAGTACTGCAGGGCTACACCTTC. Translating it yields CASSLVLQGYTF.

This clone was counted a few times. The chain is built from TRBV6-6 and TRBJ2-5, with D perhaps matching TRBD1 (6 bases). V dropped 6 bases and J dropped 5 bases, with 19 bases sitting between them. CDR1 is MNHNY and CDR2 is SVGAGI in the germline V gene (reference sequence). The CDR3 extends over 15 amino acids. The CDR3 loop reads CASRSHGTMEETQYF. For the CDR3, the DNA is TGTGCCAGCAGATCCCACGGGACAATGGAGGAGACCCAGTACTTC.

This rearrangement joins TRBV30 to TRBJ1-2; 11 nucleotides agree with TRBD1. Germline lookup yields CDR1 GTSNPN and CDR2 SVGIG (reference sequence). V dropped 5 bases and J dropped 2; count of bases not matched to a gene: 4. The CDR3 runs to 14 residues. The CDR3 DNA reads TGTGCCTGGGGGAGGACAGGGGGCAACTATGGCTACACCTTC. Translating gives CAWGRTGGNYGYTF. Full variable domain (remainder filled in from reference TRBV30 and TRBJ1-2): SQTIHQWPATLVQPVGSPLSLECTVEGTSNPNLYWYRQAAGRGLQLLFYSVGIGQISSEVPQNLSASRPQDRQFILSSKKLLLSDSGFYLCAWGRTGGNYGYTFGSGTRLTVV.

The V call is TRBV28, the J call TRBJ1-6; D remains unclear. CDR1 MDHEN and CDR2 SYDVKM come from the germline V gene. The V end lost 1 base, the J end lost 7 bases, and 8 bases lay between the germline ends. The CDR3 is 14 residues long. The CDR3 coding sequence is TGTGCCAGCAGTTTATCCGGGCCCAATTCACCCCTCCACTTT. Its protein product is CASSLSGPNSPLHF.

The chain is built from TRBV9 and TRBJ1-3; TRBD1 agrees at 7 bases. Germline V gives CDR1 SGDLS, CDR2 YYNGEE. Germline trimming cut 4 bases from V and 2 bases from J; bases unmatched to any gene: 3. The CDR3 length is 14 residues. DNA for the CDR3: TGTGCCAGCAGCCTCGACAGGGCTGGAAACACCATATATTTT. The encoded protein is CASSLDRAGNTIYF.

The genes are TRBV30 and TRBJ1-2; D is uncertain. The germline CDR1 and CDR2 sequences are GTSNPN and SVGIG (reference sequence). V was shortened by 0 bases and J by 1 base, with 9 bases between the two germline ends. The CDR3 is made up of 14 amino acids. In DNA form, the CDR3 reads TGTGCCTGGAGTGTAAGCAGACATAACTATGGCTACACCTTC. Its protein product is CAWSVSRHNYGYTF.

This clone was counted a single time. The V call is TRBV4-3, the J call TRBJ2-5, with D maybe TRBD1 (8 bases). Between the trimmed V and J ends, which lost 4 bases and 5 bases, there was a span of 11 bases. Germline V CDR1 and CDR2: LGHNA, YSLEER. The CDR3 sequence is 13 residues long. Written as DNA, the CDR3 is TGCGCCAGCAGCCTACAGGGGGGGGAGACCCAGTACTTC. Translated, it gives CASSLQGGETQYF.

The rearrangement uses TRBV7-3 and TRBJ2-7; TRBD2 matches 14 bases. Per germline, CDR1 SGHTA and CDR2 FQGTGA. The CDR3 runs to 15 residues. The V and J ends lost 3 bases and 5 bases, in that order; junction bases with no gene match: 3. This chain's CDR3 is CASSFGTSGGNEQYF. CDR3 bases: TGTGCCAGCAGCTTCGGGACTAGCGGGGGCAACGAGCAGTACTTC.

V usage is TRBV5-1 and J usage is TRBJ2-3, with D possibly matching TRBD2 (6 bases). Trimming cost V 0 bases and J 1 base, with 9 bases left between them. CDR1 SGHRS and CDR2 YFSETQ come from the germline V gene. The CDR3 runs 15 residues. The CDR3 DNA reads as TGCGCCAGCAGCTTGGCCGGGGAGGGCACAGATACGCAGTATTTT. This translates into CASSLAGEGTDTQYF.

The J gene is TRBJ2-3, the V gene TRBV5-1; 7 positions match TRBD1. Germline CDR1 reads SGHRS; CDR2 reads YFSETQ. V lost 1 base, J lost 1 base, and 6 bases stayed unmatched. This CDR3 is built from 16 residues. CDR3 in amino acids: CASSLHGTDRTDTQYF. In nucleotides, the CDR3 is TGCGCCAGCAGCTTGCACGGGACAGACCGCACAGATACGCAGTATTTT.